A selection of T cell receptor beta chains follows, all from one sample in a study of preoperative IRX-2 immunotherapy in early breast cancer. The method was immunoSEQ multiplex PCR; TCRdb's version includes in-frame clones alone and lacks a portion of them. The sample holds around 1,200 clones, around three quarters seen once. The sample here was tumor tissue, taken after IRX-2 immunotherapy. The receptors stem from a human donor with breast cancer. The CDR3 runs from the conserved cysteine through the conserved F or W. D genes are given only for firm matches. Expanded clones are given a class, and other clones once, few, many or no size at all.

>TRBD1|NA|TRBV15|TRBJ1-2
CATSAGTGFYGYTF
TGTGCCACCAGCGCCGGGACAGGGTTCTATGGCTACACCTTC
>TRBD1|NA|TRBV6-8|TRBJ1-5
CASSDREGAFQPQHF
TGTGCCAGCAGTGACCGCGAGGGGGCCTTCCAGCCCCAGCATTTT
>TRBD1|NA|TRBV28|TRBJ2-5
CASSYRTGYQETQYF
TGTGCCAGCAGCTATAGGACAGGGTACCAAGAGACCCAGTACTTC
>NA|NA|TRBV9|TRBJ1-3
CASGRSSGNTIYF
TGTGCCAGCGGAAGGTCTTCTGGAAACACCATATATTTT
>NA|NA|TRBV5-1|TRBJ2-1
CASSLEPRRANEQFF
TGCGCCAGCAGCTTGGAGCCACGACGGGCCAATGAGCAGTTCTTC
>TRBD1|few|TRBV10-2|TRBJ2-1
CASVRDSSNEQFF
TGCGCCAGCGTCCGGGACAGCAGCAATGAGCAGTTCTTC
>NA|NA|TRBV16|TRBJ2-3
CASTPEEGVLTDTQYF
TGTGCCAGCACCCCGGAGGAGGGCGTTCTAACAGATACGCAGTATTTT
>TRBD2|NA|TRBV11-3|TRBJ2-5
CASSLGASGGLMETQYF
TGTGCCAGCAGCTTAGGGGCTAGCGGGGGGTTGATGGAGACCCAGTACTTC
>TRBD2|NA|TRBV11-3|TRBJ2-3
CASSSSGGNTDTQYF
TGTGCCAGCAGCTCTAGCGGGGGGAACACAGATACGCAGTATTTT
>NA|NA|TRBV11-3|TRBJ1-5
CASSLGVGRGYSNQPQHF
TGTGCCAGCAGCTTAGGCGTTGGCCGCGGCTATAGCAATCAGCCCCAGCATTTT
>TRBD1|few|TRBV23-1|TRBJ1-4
CASRQGQGVKLFF
TGCGCCAGCAGACAGGGACAGGGAGTAAAACTGTTTTTT
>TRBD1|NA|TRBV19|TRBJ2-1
CASSDQGDNEQFF
TGTGCCAGTAGTGACCAGGGGGACAATGAGCAGTTCTTC
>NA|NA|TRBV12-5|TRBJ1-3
CASGLAQTGNTIYF
TGTGCTAGTGGTTTGGCCCAGACTGGAAACACCATATATTTT
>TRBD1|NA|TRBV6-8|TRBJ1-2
CASSPQGGANYGYTF
TGTGCCAGCAGTCCGCAGGGGGGAGCTAACTATGGCTACACCTTC
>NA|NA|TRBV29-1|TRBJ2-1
CSVERARDEQFF
TGCAGCGTTGAACGGGCGAGAGATGAGCAGTTCTTC